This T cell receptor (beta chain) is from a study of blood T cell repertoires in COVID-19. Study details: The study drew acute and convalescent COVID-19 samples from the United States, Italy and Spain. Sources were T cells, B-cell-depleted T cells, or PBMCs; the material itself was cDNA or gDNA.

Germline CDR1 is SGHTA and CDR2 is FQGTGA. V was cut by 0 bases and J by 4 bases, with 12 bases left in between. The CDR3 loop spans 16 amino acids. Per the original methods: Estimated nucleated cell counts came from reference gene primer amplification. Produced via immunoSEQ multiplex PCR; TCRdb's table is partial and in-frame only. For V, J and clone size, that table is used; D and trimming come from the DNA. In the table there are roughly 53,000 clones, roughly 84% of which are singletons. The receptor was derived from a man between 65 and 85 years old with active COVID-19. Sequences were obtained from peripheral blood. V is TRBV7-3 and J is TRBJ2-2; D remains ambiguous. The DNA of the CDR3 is TGTGCCAGCAGCTTAACGGGCGATCCCCCCACCGGGGAGCTGTTTTTT. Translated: CASSLTGDPPTGELFF.